One sample yielded the 5 T cell receptor beta chains listed below, sequenced in a study of regulatory T cells in long-lasting Graves disease. Through Arm-PCR of CDR3 regions and iRepertoire HTBI primers, TCR beta libraries were built. TCRdb used MiXCR to reprocess the multiplex PCR reads, holding one entry per CDR3 protein. The sample has 450,000 or so distinct CDR3 sequences, roughly 23% seen once. Described time point: persistent/refractory GD, antithyroid drugs over 5 years with positive TRAb. Preparation of the TCR library used RNA extracted from PBMCs. The material was peripheral blood mononuclear cells (PBMCs), obtained when the disease was refractory, from a patient treated with antithyroid drugs. These receptors all stem from a female donor with Graves disease.

The rearrangement uses TRBV6-1 and TRBJ2-7; 11 bases agree with TRBD1. The CDR3 runs to 15 residues. The germline CDR1 and CDR2 sequences are MNHNS and SASEGT. The V gene end was trimmed by 7 bases and the J gene end by 5 bases; junction bases not matched to a gene: 10. The CDR3 coding sequence is TGTGCCAGCACCCCTGGGGGACAGGGGGACAACGAGCAGTACTTC. This gives the protein CASTPGGQGDNEQYF.

The CDR3 bases are TGCGCCAGCAGCCAAGGACAGGGAGTAACTGAAGCTTTCTTT. This translates into CASSQGQGVTEAFF. This chain joins TRBV5-1 and TRBJ1-1, with 8 bases aligning to TRBD1. With V trimmed by 4 bases and J by 5 bases, 7 bases remained unmatched. CDR3 length: 14 residues. Germline V lookup: CDR1 SGHRS, CDR2 YFSETQ.

Ten or more counts support this clonotype. The rearrangement joins TRBV20-1 to TRBJ2-3, with D perhaps TRBD2 (6 bases). The ends were cut back, 6 bases at V and 0 bases at J, with 13 bases in the middle. CDR3 size: 14 residues. Germline loops: CDR1 DFQATT, CDR2 SNEGSKA (reference sequence). CDR3 protein: CSASWGVSTDTQYF. For the CDR3, the DNA is TGCAGTGCATCCTGGGGGGTGAGCACAGATACGCAGTATTTT.

V and J are TRBV12-3 or TRBV12-4 and TRBJ2-7, with TRBD1 identical over 11 bases. This CDR3 spans 15 amino acids. V lost 7 bases, J lost 2 bases, and 7 bases stayed unmatched. The DNA of the CDR3 is TGTGCCAGCACTAATAGGGACAGGGGGACCTACGAGCAGTACTTC. This sequence encodes CASTNRDRGTYEQYF.

This clonotype has only a few counts. V is TRBV20-1 and J is TRBJ2-5; D is possibly TRBD1 or TRBD2 (5 bases each). The germline V gene has CDR1 DFQATT and CDR2 SNEGSKA (reference sequence). CDR3 length: 14 amino acids. V gave up 6 bases and J gave up 2 bases, with 16 bases separating them. CDR3 loop: CSAHPPGRQETQYF. The CDR3 nucleotides read TGCAGTGCGCATCCCCCGGGGCGGCAAGAGACCCAGTACTTC.